One and the same sample provided the 21 T cell receptor beta chains below, sequenced in a study of T-cell reconstitution after alpha-beta-depleted transplantation in children. Unique molecular identifiers featured in how the TCRbeta library was prepared. TCRdb fed the PCR reads into MiXCR, producing one record per CDR3 protein. The sample carries hundreds of thousands of distinct CDR3 sequences, roughly a quarter recorded once. This specimen was PBMCs, mostly from graft donor cells, taken 360 days after TCRalphabeta/CD19-depleted stem cell transplant. The receptors come from a female patient aged 2-10 years who had a stem cell transplant for congenital amegakaryocytic thrombocytopenia, so the T cells may come from the graft donor.

This clonotype was seen ten or more times. The J gene is TRBJ2-3, the V gene TRBV2, with D tentatively TRBD2 (6 bases). Deletions cut 4 bases from V and 0 bases from J, with 11 bases between. Per germline, CDR1 SNHLY and CDR2 FYNNEI. CDR3 length equals 15 residues. CDR3 bases: TGTGCCAGCAGTGTTGCGGGATACAGCACAGATACGCAGTATTTT. Its protein is CASSVAGYSTDTQYF.

The rearrangement uses TRBV20-1 and TRBJ2-3, with a tentative D call TRBD2 (6 bases). The CDR3 is made up of 16 amino acids. V dropped 6 bases and J dropped 6 bases, with 25 bases sitting between them. Germline V gene lookup returns CDR1 DFQATT and CDR2 SNEGSKA (reference sequence). The chain's CDR3 is CSAQDAAGLQGDTQYF. CDR3 DNA sequence: TGCAGTGCCCAGGACGCAGCGGGCCTCCAAGGGGATACGCAGTATTTT.

The rearrangement links TRBV27 to TRBJ1-6; the D gene is possibly TRBD1 (6 bases). This CDR3 has 14 amino acids. In germline, CDR1 is MNHEY, CDR2 SMNVEV (reference sequence). Trimming left V 2 bases short and J 9 bases short, with 11 bases between. CDR3 bases: TGTGCCAGCAGTTTACACAGGGCTGCTTCACCCCTCCACTTT. Its protein is CASSLHRAASPLHF.

The rearrangement links TRBV29-1 to TRBJ1-1; 8 positions agree with TRBD1. The CDR3 is 18 amino acids. The germline V gene encodes CDR1 SQVTM and CDR2 ANQGSEA. V lost 4 bases to trimming and J lost 2 bases; unmatched junction nucleotides: 18. The CDR3 protein is CSVVAPGLWTGTNTEAFF. In nucleotides, the CDR3 is TGCAGCGTTGTAGCCCCGGGGTTGTGGACAGGGACCAACACTGAAGCTTTCTTT.

This clonotype was seen only a few times. This chain connects TRBV9 to TRBJ1-5; perhaps TRBD1 as D (6 bases). Germline assignment: CDR1 SGDLS and CDR2 YYNGEE. The CDR3 spans 12 residues. Trimming removed 7 bases from V and 5 bases from J, with 10 bases in between. As DNA, the CDR3 is TGTGCCAGCGGCGAGGGGGATCAGCCCCAGCATTTT. This sequence encodes CASGEGDQPQHF.

This clonotype was seen more than once but under ten times. V and J are TRBV5-4 and TRBJ1-2; D gene ambiguous. The V gene lost 0 bases and the J gene lost 2 bases, with 8 bases spanning the gap. Germline values: CDR1 SGHNT, CDR2 YYREEE (reference sequence). There are 14 residues in the CDR3. CDR3 sequence reads: CASSLEVGNYGYTF. The CDR3 coding sequence is TGTGCCAGCAGCTTGGAGGTGGGGAACTATGGCTACACCTTC.

This clonotype was recorded a few times. The V call is TRBV28, the J call TRBJ1-1, with D possibly matching TRBD1 (5 bases). V gave up 8 bases and J gave up 4 bases, with 17 bases separating them. Germline values: CDR1 MDHEN, CDR2 SYDVKM. This CDR3 contains 14 residues. The CDR3 region has the DNA TGTGCCAGCCGCCCCGGGGGTGAGGTCACTGAAGCTTTCTTT. Its protein is CASRPGGEVTEAFF.

The chain combines TRBV6-5 with TRBJ2-3; 8 positions agree with TRBD2. Germline values: CDR1 MNHEY, CDR2 SVGAGI. This CDR3 region has 14 residues. V dropped 2 bases and J dropped 5; count of bases not matched to a gene: 3. This chain's CDR3 is CASSYRGGIDTQYF. The CDR3 DNA is TGTGCCAGCAGTTACCGGGGGGGTATAGATACGCAGTATTTT.

This clonotype turned up a few times. The chain couples TRBV12-3 or TRBV12-4 to TRBJ1-5, with D hard to call. The CDR3 contains 14 residues. V gave up 2 bases and J gave up 2 bases, with 7 bases separating them. CDR3 nucleotide sequence: TGTGCCAGCAGTTTAACCACCCGCAATCAGCCCCAGCATTTT. Translation gives CASSLTTRNQPQHF.

This clonotype was picked up a small number of times. The rearrangement uses TRBV21-1 and TRBJ1-1. TRBV21-1 corresponds to a pseudogene. The CDR3 is made up of 19 amino acids. CDR3 sequence: CASSKAPGRAPRRVTEAFF. The DNA for the CDR3 is TGTGCCAGCAGCAAAGCCCCCGGCAGAGCCCCCCGGCGTGTCACTGAAGCTTTCTTT.

In DNA, the CDR3 is TGTGCCAGCTCACCCCGTCGCAAGGCTTACGATGAGCAGTTCTTC. It encodes CASSPRRKAYDEQFF. The chain carries TRBV18 and TRBJ2-1, with D unclear. CDR3 length: 15 amino acids. Between the trimmed V and J ends, which lost 3 bases and 8 bases, there was a span of 17 bases. CDR1 KGHSH and CDR2 LQKENI come from the germline V gene.

This clonotype occurred a few times. The chain is built from TRBV6-1 and TRBJ1-5; perhaps TRBD1 as D (5 bases). The CDR3 covers 12 residues. The germline CDR1 and CDR2 sequences are MNHNS and SASEGT. Trimming stripped 3 bases from V and 15 bases from J, with 15 bases between. In DNA, the CDR3 is TGTGCCAGCAGTGATCGGACAACTATCTGGCATTTT. The encoded protein is CASSDRTTIWHF.

The CDR3 coding sequence is TGCAGCGTTGACAGGGGGAGGGACACCGGGGAGCTGTTTTTT. Its protein is CSVDRGRDTGELFF. This chain uses TRBV29-1 with TRBJ2-2; D possibly uses TRBD1 or TRBD2 (7 bases each). Trimming left V 3 bases short and J 3 bases short, with 11 bases between. This CDR3 contains 14 residues. The germline gives CDR1 SQVTM, CDR2 ANQGSEA.

This clonotype has only a few counts. V and J are TRBV11-2 and TRBJ2-2, with no clear D. Trimming left V 3 bases short and J 0 bases short, with 8 bases between. The CDR3 has 15 residues. The germline V gene encodes CDR1 SGHAT and CDR2 FQNNGV. CDR3 in amino acids: CASSFGQPNTGELFF. Here the CDR3 DNA reads TGTGCCAGCAGCTTTGGTCAGCCGAACACCGGGGAGCTGTTTTTT.

This chain links TRBV24-1 with TRBJ2-5, with D perhaps matching TRBD2 (5 bases). The CDR3 has 18 amino acids. The germline V gene encodes CDR1 KGHDR and CDR2 SFDVKD. V gave up 4 bases and J gave up 2 bases, with 22 bases separating them. The CDR3 DNA sequence: TGTGCCACCAGTGAGAGTGGTGGGGAGCCCCTCTTTCAAGAGACCCAGTACTTC. It is translated as CATSESGGEPLFQETQYF.

For the CDR3, the DNA is TGTGCCAGCAGCTTGGCGGGGATAAGACTTGCAACTAATGAAAAACTGTTTTTT. It yields the protein CASSLAGIRLATNEKLFF. V gene TRBV7-2 combines with J gene TRBJ1-4, with no clear D. V dropped 3 bases and J dropped 0 bases, with 17 bases sitting between them. The CDR3 has 18 amino acids. Germline V gene data show CDR1 as SGHTA and CDR2 as FQGNSA.

The chain links TRBV28 to TRBJ1-5, with 8 bases that match TRBD1. The germline V gene encodes CDR1 MDHEN and CDR2 SYDVKM. The CDR3 sequence is 16 residues long. Trimming removed 5 bases from V and 4 bases from J; junction bases left unmatched: 10. The CDR3 reads CASSTTRTGYNQPQHF. In DNA form, the CDR3 reads TGTGCCAGCAGTACTACGAGGACAGGGTATAATCAGCCCCAGCATTTT.

The chain carries TRBV7-9 and TRBJ2-3; D is unclear. The germline V and J ends were trimmed by 3 bases and 1 base, with 5 bases remaining between them. Germline CDR1 and CDR2: SEHNR and FQNEAQ (reference sequence). The CDR3 runs 13 residues. The CDR3 nucleotides read TGTGCCAGCAGCTTTTGGGGCACAGATACGCAGTATTTT. Residues: CASSFWGTDTQYF.

V gene TRBV28 combines with J gene TRBJ1-4; D uncertain. The CDR3 consists of 15 residues. Trimming removed 6 bases from V and 5 bases from J, with 16 bases in between. Germline-derived CDR1 and CDR2 are MDHEN and SYDVKM. The CDR3 DNA reads TGTGCCAGCAGAAGTCCCAGCTCGGGGAATGAAAAACTGTTTTTT. Protein sequence: CASRSPSSGNEKLFF.

The V gene is TRBV7-2, the J gene TRBJ2-3, with D unclear. Per germline, CDR1 SGHTA and CDR2 FQGNSA. V was clipped by 10 bases and J by 5 bases, with 16 bases between them. The CDR3 sequence is 13 residues long. CDR3 nucleotide sequence: TGTGCCAAATGGCGAAGGCCCGGAGATACGCAGTATTTT. It encodes CAKWRRPGDTQYF.

This clonotype appeared once. This chain joins TRBV2 and TRBJ2-3; D unclear. V was trimmed by 3 bases and J by 2 bases, leaving 12 bases between them. The germline V gene encodes CDR1 SNHLY and CDR2 FYNNEI. There are 15 residues in the CDR3. The CDR3 is CASSESATITDTQYF. The CDR3 nucleotides read TGTGCCAGCAGTGAGTCAGCAACTATCACAGATACGCAGTATTTT.